One T cell receptor beta chain is described in this entry. Antigen unknown. Trimming cost V 5 bases and J 4 bases, with 9 bases left between them. CDR1 SGHVS and CDR2 FNYEAQ come from the germline V gene. The CDR3 extends over 13 amino acids. These data originate in a study of cytomegalovirus exposure and HLA in healthy donors. Study findings and constraints: Most TCRs appeared rarely, but some public TCRs recurred in many donors. Several of the most significant clusters appeared linked to common viral pathogens, based on a later analysis. In vitro assays verified that three CMV-associated chains recognized CMV antigens specifically. A missense DCLRE1C variant was associated with V- and J-gene trimming of TCR beta chains in a later analysis, and an independent cohort replicated the association.

Researchers ran the PCR with 60 Vbeta and 13 Jbeta primers. Assay: immunoSEQ multiplex PCR; the TCRdb copy retains only in-frame clones and omits some. In the table there are 95,000 to 100,000 clones, around 74% of which are singletons. The chain combines TRBV7-6 with TRBJ2-1; tentatively, D is TRBD1 (5 bases). The clonotype originates from a man between 40 and 49 years old in good health and CMV-seropositive. The specimen was PBMCs. The CDR3 coding sequence is TGTGCCAGCAGCATCACAGGATACAATGAGCAGTTCTTC. This translates into CASSITGYNEQFF.